Reported below is one TCR beta chain. Its antigen is still unknown. No qualities accompany the bases; no much larger clone lies one base away. These data come from a study of blood T cell repertoires in COVID-19 (dated by TCRdb to between 2020 and 2021). In the study overall: Samples covering the acute and convalescent phases of COVID-19 were provided by collaborators in the United States, Italy and Spain. Samples came from the ongoing ImmuneRACE study (first 160 participants) plus 1,254 subjects from 6 global collaborators. Subjects who had been exposed to COVID-19, were actively infected with it, or had recovered from it provided the deeply sampled blood TCRbeta repertoires that made up the dataset. The sample metadata nearly always contained a de-identified subject ID, COVID-19 status, age in years and sex. The material from the prospective study consisted of cDNA or gDNA derived from T cells, B-cell-depleted T cells, or PBMCs. Where HLA class I and class II types were available, the types were taken from metadata supplied by the sample provider, not from assay-based typing. The repertoires were released in a freely available public database meant as a resource for research on the immune response to SARS-CoV-2.

CDR1 and CDR2 (MRHNA, SNTAGT) derive from the germline V gene. Here V drops 3 bases and J drops 6 bases, and the junction holds 5 bases not matched to any gene. From the cysteine through the phenylalanine, the CDR3 covers 14 amino acids. CDR3 DNA is the only sequence kept; it has 42 bases, read in frame from the first base. TCRbeta CDR3 regions were amplified from genomic DNA using the immunoSEQ Assay, a bias-controlled multiplex PCR. Regarding the original processing steps: The number of nucleated cells in each sample was estimated by amplification of reference gene primers within the assay. To quantify the absolute abundance of each unique TCRbeta CDR3 rearrangement, sequence reads were collapsed and filtered. For each sample, productive Simpson clonality was calculated as the square root of Simpson's diversity index across productive rearrangements. TCRdb holds this immuneACCESS table with in-frame rearrangements only. Some clones are missing; in checked studies, unresolved V genes explain under half, and the rest has no known cause. The D gene and trimming were derived from the DNA, and the V and J assignments and clone size from that table. This sample holds about 120,000 clones; 75% to 90% were observed only once. Less than 2% of the sample lies in the top ten.

Whole blood was collected in K2EDTA tubes by collaborating institutions according to the institutions' own protocols. For TCRbeta analysis, collaborator samples were shipped as frozen whole blood, as isolated PBMCs, or as DNA extracted from either sample type. Overall study results and their limits: The amount of clinical and demographic metadata varied by source and participant and was provided uncurated.

The V and J genes are TRBV6-4 and TRBJ1-5; 7 bases in between match TRBD1. The specimen sequenced was peripheral blood. The sequence was obtained from a man between 65 and 85 years old with acute or convalescent COVID-19. The CDR3 here reads CASSETGALQPQHF. The bases are TGTGCCAGCAGTGAAACAGGGGCCCTTCAGCCCCAGCATTTT.